This TCR beta chain derives from a study of blood T cell repertoires in COVID-19. About the research overall: Sample material is recorded as cDNA or gDNA derived from T cells, B-cell-depleted T cells, or PBMCs.

Between the trimmed V and J ends, which lost 5 bases and 8 bases, there was a span of 24 bases. The CDR3 extends over 16 amino acids. Germline V CDR1 and CDR2: LGHDT, YNNKEL (reference sequence). Libraries were prepared by immunoSEQ multiplex PCR; TCRdb keeps only in-frame clonotypes and omits some of them. In the table there are 40,000 to 60,000 clones, about 88% of which are singletons. The TCR originated in a man aged 35 to 55 with active COVID-19. The chain couples TRBV3-1 (or the pseudogene TRBV3-2) to TRBJ1-1, with D perhaps TRBD1 (6 bases). The specimen sequenced was peripheral blood. The DNA for the CDR3 is TGTGCCAGCAGCTATCCGGGAGTGGGGGGGGCGGACGAAGCTTTCTTT. Amino acids: CASSYPGVGGADEAFF.